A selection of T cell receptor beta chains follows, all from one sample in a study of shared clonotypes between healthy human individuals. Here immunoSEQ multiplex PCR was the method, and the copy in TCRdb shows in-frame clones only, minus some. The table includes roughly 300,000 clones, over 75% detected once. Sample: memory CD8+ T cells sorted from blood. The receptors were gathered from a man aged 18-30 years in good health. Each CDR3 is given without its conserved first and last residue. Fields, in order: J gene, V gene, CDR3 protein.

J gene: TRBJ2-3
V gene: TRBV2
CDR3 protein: ASSDTGGSTDTQY

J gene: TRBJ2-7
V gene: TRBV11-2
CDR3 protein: ASSLVLGGSSYEQY

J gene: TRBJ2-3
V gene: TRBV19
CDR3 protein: ASSIGGAGTDTQY

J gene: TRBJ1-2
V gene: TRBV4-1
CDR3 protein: ASSQVVGYGYT

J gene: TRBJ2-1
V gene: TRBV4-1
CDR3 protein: ASSQVNRDEQF

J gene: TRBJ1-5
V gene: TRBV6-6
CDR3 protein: ASEGEGVGGNQPQH

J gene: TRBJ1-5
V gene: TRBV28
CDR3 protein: ASSLVDEAHQPQH

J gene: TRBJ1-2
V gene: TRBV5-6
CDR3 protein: ASSLFGGANYGYT

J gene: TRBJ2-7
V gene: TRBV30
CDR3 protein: AWGPADEQY

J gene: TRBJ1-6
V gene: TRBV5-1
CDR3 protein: ASSERMGPYNSPLH

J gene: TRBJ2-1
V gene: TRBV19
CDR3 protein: ASSANRDWNEQF

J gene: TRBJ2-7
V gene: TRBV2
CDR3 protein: ASSWTGSYEQY

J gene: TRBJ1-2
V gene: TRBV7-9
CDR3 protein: ASSIGPFRMDGYT

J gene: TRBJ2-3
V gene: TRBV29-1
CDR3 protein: SVYRGTGLTDTQY

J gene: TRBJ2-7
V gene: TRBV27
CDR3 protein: ASSLGRSSYEQY

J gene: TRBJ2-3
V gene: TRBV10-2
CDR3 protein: ASLPLDQGNTDTQY

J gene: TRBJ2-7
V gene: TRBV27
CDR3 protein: ASSRTASVIYEQY

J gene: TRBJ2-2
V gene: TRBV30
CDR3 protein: AFDRAGTGELF

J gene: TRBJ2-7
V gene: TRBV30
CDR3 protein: AWSVVYEQY

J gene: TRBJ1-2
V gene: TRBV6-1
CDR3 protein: ASSEVRGVYYGYT

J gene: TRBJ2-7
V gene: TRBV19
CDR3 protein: ASSIDGTGDPY

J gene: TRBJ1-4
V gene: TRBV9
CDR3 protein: ASSVRATNEKLF

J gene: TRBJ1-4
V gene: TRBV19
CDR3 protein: ASSIAQGLGEKLF